This T cell receptor (beta chain) originates from a study of blood T cell repertoires in COVID-19. Study as a whole: The study drew acute and convalescent COVID-19 samples from the United States, Italy and Spain. Nucleic acid was either cDNA or gDNA, and it came from T cells, B-cell-depleted T cells, or PBMCs.

As originally analysed: Amplifying reference gene primers gave estimates of nucleated cell counts. TCRdb keeps only in-frame clones here, not all; method: immunoSEQ multiplex PCR. The D gene and trimming were derived from the DNA, and the V and J assignments and clone size from that table. The sample includes roughly 180,000 clones, roughly 85% of them seen just once. J was trimmed by 5 bases and V by 2 bases; bases with no gene match: 5. The CDR3 contains 15 residues. Germline CDR1 is SGDLS and CDR2 is YYNGEE. The rearrangement uses TRBV9 and TRBJ2-3; 10 nucleotides align to TRBD2. Sequencing was performed on peripheral blood. The sequence was collected from a man between 60 and 75 years old with acute or convalescent COVID-19. The CDR3: CASSVPSGSVDTQYF. The DNA of the CDR3 is TGTGCCAGCAGCGTTCCTAGCGGGAGTGTAGATACGCAGTATTTT.